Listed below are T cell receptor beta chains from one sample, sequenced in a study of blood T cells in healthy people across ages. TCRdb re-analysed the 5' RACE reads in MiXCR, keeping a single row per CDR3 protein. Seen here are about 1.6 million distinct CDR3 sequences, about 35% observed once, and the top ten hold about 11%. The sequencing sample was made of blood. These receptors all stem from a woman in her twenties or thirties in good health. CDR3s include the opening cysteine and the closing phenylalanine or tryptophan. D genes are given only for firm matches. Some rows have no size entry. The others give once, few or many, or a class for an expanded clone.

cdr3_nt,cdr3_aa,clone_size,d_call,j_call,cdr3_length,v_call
TGCGCCAGCAGCCTCGGTGGGAGGACTAGCACAGATGCGCAGTATTTT,CASSLGGRTSTDAQYF,few,TRBD2,TRBJ2-3,16,TRBV4-1
TGTGCCAGCAGCCAAGATCGGATAGGCACAGATACGCAGTATTTT,CASSQDRIGTDTQYF,few,.,TRBJ2-3,15,TRBV4-2
TGTGCCAGCAGCAAAGGGATACCCTACGAGCAGTACTTC,CASSKGIPYEQYF,few,.,TRBJ2-7,13,TRBV21-1
TGTGCCAGCTCCCTAGGGGGGCCAGGGCTTAATGAAAAACTGTTTTTT,CASSLGGPGLNEKLFF,.,.,TRBJ1-4,16,TRBV6-6
TGTGCCAGCAGCAATACCGGGTCTCCGGCTGGCTATGGCTACACCTTC,CASSNTGSPAGYGYTF,.,.,TRBJ1-2,16,TRBV11-1
TGTGCCAGCAGCTTAGCCCGGGCGGAAGATACGCAGTATTTT,CASSLARAEDTQYF,.,.,TRBJ2-3,14,TRBV7-8
TGTGCCAGCAGCGTATCTCCTAGCGGCTTCCAAGAGACCCAGTACTTC,CASSVSPSGFQETQYF,many,TRBD2,TRBJ2-5,16,TRBV9
TGTGCCAGCAGGCTTGACCTGAGCTCCTACAATGAGCAGTTCTTC,CASRLDLSSYNEQFF,.,.,TRBJ2-1,15,TRBV11-1
TGTGCCATCAGTGCGGCAAGCACAGATACGCAGTATTTT,CAISAASTDTQYF,few,.,TRBJ2-3,13,TRBV10-3
TGTGCCAGCAGTGACGAGCTAGCGGGAGGGGACAATGAGCAGTTCTTC,CASSDELAGGDNEQFF,.,TRBD2,TRBJ2-1,16,TRBV6-4
TGTGCCAGCAACCTGGGGAAAGGCGAGCAGTACTTC,CASNLGKGEQYF,.,.,TRBJ2-7,12,TRBV12-3/TRBV12-4
TGCAGCGTTGAGGGACTAGCATGGAAGGGGAATGAGCAGTTCTTC,CSVEGLAWKGNEQFF,.,TRBD2,TRBJ2-1,15,TRBV29-1
TGTGCCAGCAGCTTAAATAGGCGGGGGCCGGAAGGGACCCAGTACTTC,CASSLNRRGPEGTQYF,.,.,TRBJ2-5,16,TRBV7-3
TGCGCCAGCAGCTTCTCCCCTAGCGGGGCTGCGGAGACCCAGTACTTC,CASSFSPSGAAETQYF,.,TRBD2,TRBJ2-5,16,TRBV5-1
TGTGCCAGCAGCTTAAAGGGTTCGAGCAATCAGCCCCAGCATTTT,CASSLKGSSNQPQHF,few,.,TRBJ1-5,15,TRBV7-2
TGCGCCACGGACAAAAACAATGAGCAGTTCTTC,CATDKNNEQFF,.,.,TRBJ2-1,11,TRBV10-2
TGTGCCAGCAACTTGCTGTTGAACACTGAAGCTTTCTTT,CASNLLLNTEAFF,few,.,TRBJ1-1,13,TRBV6-1
TGCAGTGCTAGTTCTCTAGCGGGGCGATTAAGACGAAATGAGCAGTTCTTC,CSASSLAGRLRRNEQFF,few,TRBD2,TRBJ2-1,17,TRBV20-1
TGTGCCAGCAGTCCCCGGACTAGCGGGAGACAGACCCAGTACTTC,CASSPRTSGRQTQYF,.,TRBD2,TRBJ2-5,15,TRBV28
TGTGCCAGCAGCCTGGGACTAGCGGGAGGTGGGAACACCGGGGAGCTGTTTTTT,CASSLGLAGGGNTGELFF,.,TRBD2,TRBJ2-2,18,TRBV7-2
TGCGCCAGCAGCGAGGTCCGAGTGGGCGAGCAGTACTTC,CASSEVRVGEQYF,few,.,TRBJ2-7,13,TRBV10-1
TGTGCCAGCAGTATAATCTCCTACGAGCAGTACTTC,CASSIISYEQYF,.,.,TRBJ2-7,12,TRBV2
TGCAGCGTCCGGGAAAGTATGGGCGAGCAGTACTTC,CSVRESMGEQYF,many,.,TRBJ2-7,12,TRBV29-1
TGTGCCAGCAGCGTAGGATCCTATGGCTACACCTTC,CASSVGSYGYTF,many,.,TRBJ1-2,12,TRBV9
TGTGCCATCAGTGAGACGGTCCAAGAGACCCAGTACTTC,CAISETVQETQYF,many,.,TRBJ2-5,13,TRBV10-3
TGCAGTGCTAGATTAGCGCCTCAGACCCAGTACTTC,CSARLAPQTQYF,many,.,TRBJ2-5,12,TRBV20-1
TGTGCCGGCACCTCAGGGGGTTTAGCGGGAGCTACAGATACGCAGTATTTT,CAGTSGGLAGATDTQYF,once,TRBD2,TRBJ2-3,17,TRBV28
TGTGCCATCAGTGCCGGGACTAGCGGCTACGAGCAGTACTTC,CAISAGTSGYEQYF,many,TRBD2,TRBJ2-7,14,TRBV10-3
TGTGCCAGCAGCCAAGATGGGCTCCCAGGCAATTCGGATACGCAGTATTTT,CASSQDGLPGNSDTQYF,few,.,TRBJ2-3,17,TRBV4-2
TGTGCCAGCAGCTCCTCAGCGGTCTCCTACAATGAGCAGTTCTTC,CASSSSAVSYNEQFF,.,.,TRBJ2-1,15,TRBV7-8